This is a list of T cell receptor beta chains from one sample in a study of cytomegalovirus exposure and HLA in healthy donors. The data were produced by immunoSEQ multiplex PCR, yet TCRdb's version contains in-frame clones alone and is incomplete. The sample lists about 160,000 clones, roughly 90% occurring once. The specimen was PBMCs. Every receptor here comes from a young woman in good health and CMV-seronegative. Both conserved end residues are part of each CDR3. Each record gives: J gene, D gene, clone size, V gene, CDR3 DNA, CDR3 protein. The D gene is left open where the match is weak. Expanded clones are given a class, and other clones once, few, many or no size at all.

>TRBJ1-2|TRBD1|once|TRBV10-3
TGTGCCATCAGCGCGGGACAGCACTATGGCTACACCTTC
CAISAGQHYGYTF
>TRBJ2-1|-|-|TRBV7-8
TGTGCCAGCAGCCCCCGACTGGATTACAATGAGCAGTTCTTC
CASSPRLDYNEQFF
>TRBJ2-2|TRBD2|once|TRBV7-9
TGTGCCAGCAGCTCAGGGACTAGCGGGGACAGCCCAAACACCGGGGAGCTGTTTTTT
CASSSGTSGDSPNTGELFF
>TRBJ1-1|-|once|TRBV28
TGTGCCAGCAGCCTTCAGCCGGGTCTCAGTTTTAATGAAGCTTTCTTT
CASSLQPGLSFNEAFF
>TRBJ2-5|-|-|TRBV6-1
TGTGCCAGCAGTGAACCACCCGCAAGGGGACAAGAGACCCAGTACTTC
CASSEPPARGQETQYF
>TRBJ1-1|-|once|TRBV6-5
TGTGCCAGCAGTTACTCGATTGCCGGGGGCACTGAAGCTTTCTTT
CASSYSIAGGTEAFF
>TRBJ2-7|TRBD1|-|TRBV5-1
TGCGCCAGCAGTTCTGGACAGGGGGCTTGGGAGCAGTACTTC
CASSSGQGAWEQYF
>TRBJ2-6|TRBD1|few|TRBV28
TGTGCCAGCCAACCACAGGGGTCAGGGGCCAACGTCCTGACTTTC
CASQPQGSGANVLTF
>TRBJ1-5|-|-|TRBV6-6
TGTGCCAGCAGTACCACAGGGAATCAGCCCCAGCATTTT
CASSTTGNQPQHF
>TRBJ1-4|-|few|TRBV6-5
TGTGCCAGCAGTACAGGGTATAATGAAAAACTGTTTTTT
CASSTGYNEKLFF
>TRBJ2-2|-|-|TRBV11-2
TGTGCCAGCAAACGAGCGGGCACCGGGGAGCTGTTTTTT
CASKRAGTGELFF
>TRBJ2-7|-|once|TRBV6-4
TGTGCCAGCAGTGACGGAACAGGCGATACCTACGAGCAGTACTTC
CASSDGTGDTYEQYF
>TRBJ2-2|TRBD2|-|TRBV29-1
TGCAGCGGCTCCCCTAGCGGAAACACCGGGGAGCTGTTTTTT
CSGSPSGNTGELFF
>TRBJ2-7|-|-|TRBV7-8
TGTGCCAGCAGCTTATTCGTAAGTTCCGAGGTGGGCGAGCAGTACTTC
CASSLFVSSEVGEQYF
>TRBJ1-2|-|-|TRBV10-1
TGCGCCAGCAGTGAGTCGGGCGTTGGGTATGGCTACACCTTC
CASSESGVGYGYTF
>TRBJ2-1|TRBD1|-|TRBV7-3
TGTGCCAGCAGCCCCCAAACAGGGGGCAATGAGCAGTTCTTC
CASSPQTGGNEQFF
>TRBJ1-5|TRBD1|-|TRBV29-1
TGCAGCGTTGGCGACAGGGTGGACCAGCCCCAGCATTTT
CSVGDRVDQPQHF
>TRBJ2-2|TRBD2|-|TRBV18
TGTGCCAGCTCACCTTTATATAGCGGGCATAACACCGGGGAGCTGTTTTTT
CASSPLYSGHNTGELFF
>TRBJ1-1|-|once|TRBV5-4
TGTGCCAGCAGCTTGGCTATGGACACTGAAGCTTTCTTT
CASSLAMDTEAFF
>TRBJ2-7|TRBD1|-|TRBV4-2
TGTGCCAGCAGCCAAGACGGACAGGGAAACGAGCAGTACTTC
CASSQDGQGNEQYF
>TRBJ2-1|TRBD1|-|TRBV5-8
TGTGCCAGCAGCCGAGGGGGCGCGCAGTTCTTC
CASSRGGAQFF
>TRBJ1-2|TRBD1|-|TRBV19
TGTGCCAGTAGTTTACCGGGACAGAAAGTCTATGGCTACACCTTC
CASSLPGQKVYGYTF
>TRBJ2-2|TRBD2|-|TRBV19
TGTGCCAGTAGTATGGGACTAAAGGAGGCCGGGGAGCTGTTTTTT
CASSMGLKEAGELFF
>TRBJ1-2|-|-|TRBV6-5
TGTGCCAGCAGTCTGGGGCCAGGGCTTGGCTACACCTTC
CASSLGPGLGYTF
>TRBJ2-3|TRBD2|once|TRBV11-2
TGTGCCAGCGGGCTTTCCTATCTGGCGGGGGGCACAGATACGCAGTATTTT
CASGLSYLAGGTDTQYF